Below are 8 T cell receptor beta chains sequenced from a single sample in a study of cytomegalovirus exposure and HLA in healthy donors (dated by TCRdb to between 2016 and 2019). The library was made by the immunoSEQ multiplex PCR assay. The multiplex PCR relied on a mix of 60 forward primers for TCR Vbeta segments and 13 reverse primers for TCR Jbeta segments. Imported from immuneACCESS, the table was reduced by TCRdb to in-frame sequences with V and J called. These copies leave out some clones; in studies compared against another copy, an unresolved V gene accounts for under half, and the cause of the remainder is not known. For this sample there are 76,000 or so clones; about 78% appear just once. Approximately 9% of the sample belongs to the ten largest clones. Sequencing was carried out using PBMCs. The receptor set was obtained from a woman aged 40 to 50 in good health and CMV-seropositive.

The chain couples TRBV5-1 to TRBJ1-5; 8 bases agree with TRBD1. This CDR3 contains 14 residues. The germline CDR1 and CDR2 sequences are SGHRS and YFSETQ. Germline trimming cut 4 bases from V and 6 bases from J; bases unmatched to any gene: 6. The CDR3 reads CASSQGQEGQPQHF. The CDR3 coding sequence is TGCGCCAGCAGCCAGGGACAGGAGGGTCAGCCCCAGCATTTT.

This clone was recorded once. This chain uses TRBV7-3 with TRBJ2-2; D is perhaps TRBD2 (6 bases). Germline CDR1 SGHTA, CDR2 FQGTGA. V was trimmed by 1 base and J by 3 bases, leaving 9 bases between them. This CDR3 is 15 amino acids long. CDR3 in DNA: TGTGCCAGCAGCTTAAACGGAGGGGACACCGGGGAGCTGTTTTTT. Amino acids: CASSLNGGDTGELFF.

The V call is TRBV7-8, the J call TRBJ1-5, with 8 bases matching TRBD1. This CDR3 has 17 amino acids. The J segment lost 1 base and the V segment lost 0 bases, leaving 5 bases of the junction unmatched. Germline V gene sequence: CDR1 SGHVS, CDR2 FQNEAQ. The CDR3 spells CASSLARTGISNQPQHF. CDR3 DNA: TGTGCCAGCAGCTTAGCGCGGACAGGGATAAGCAATCAGCCCCAGCATTTT.

CDR3 protein: CASSSMTSGRGANVLTF. Here the CDR3 DNA reads TGTGCCAGCAGCTCGATGACTAGCGGGCGTGGGGCCAACGTCCTGACTTTC. The chain is built from TRBV7-2 and TRBJ2-6; 10 nucleotides match TRBD2. Germline-derived CDR1 and CDR2 are SGHTA and FQGNSA. V shed 4 bases, J shed 3 bases, and the junction held 6 bases outside the gene matches. This CDR3 has 17 residues.

The chain joins TRBV7-2 to TRBJ1-2; 10 bases map to TRBD1. The V segment lost 3 bases and the J segment 2 bases; nucleotides outside the gene matches: 0. The CDR3 spans 14 residues. The germline gives CDR1 SGHTA, CDR2 FQGNSA. The CDR3 reads CASSLDRGNYGYTF. In DNA, the CDR3 is TGTGCCAGCAGCTTGGACAGGGGGAACTATGGCTACACCTTC.

The J gene is TRBJ2-7, the V gene TRBV2, with TRBD2 matching over 10 bases. Germline V lookup: CDR1 SNHLY, CDR2 FYNNEI. The CDR3 consists of 15 residues. V dropped 4 bases and J dropped 3; count of bases not matched to a gene: 6. For the CDR3, the DNA is TGTGCCAGCAGTGGGGGAACTAGCGGGGACTACGAGCAGTACTTC. Protein: CASSGGTSGDYEQYF.

The chain recombines TRBV7-2 with TRBJ1-4, with 8 bases lining up with TRBD1. Germline trimming cut 5 bases from V and 8 bases from J; bases unmatched to any gene: 10. From germline, CDR1 is SGHTA and CDR2 FQGNSA. The CDR3 has 15 amino acids. Written as DNA, the CDR3 is TGTGCCAGCAGCCATGAGTCAGGGGGCGACGAAAAACTGTTTTTT. Its translation is CASSHESGGDEKLFF.

The gene calls are TRBV7-7 and TRBJ2-7; TRBD2 is a possible D gene (6 bases). Per germline, CDR1 SSHAT and CDR2 FNYEAQ (reference sequence). V was trimmed by 5 bases and J by 5 bases, leaving 19 bases between them. The CDR3 sequence is 15 residues long. CDR3 bases: TGTGCCAGCAGCCCCAGGCCCCCTCCGGGGGACGAGCAGTACTTC. Its translation: CASSPRPPPGDEQYF.